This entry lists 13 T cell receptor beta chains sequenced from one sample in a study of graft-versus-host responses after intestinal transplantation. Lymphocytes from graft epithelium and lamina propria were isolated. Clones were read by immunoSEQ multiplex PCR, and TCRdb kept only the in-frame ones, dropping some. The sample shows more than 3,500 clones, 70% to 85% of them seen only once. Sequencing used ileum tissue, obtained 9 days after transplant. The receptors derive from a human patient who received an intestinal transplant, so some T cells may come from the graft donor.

CDR3 in amino acids: CASSLGGFSYEQYF. The CDR3 DNA reads as TGTGCCAGCAGCTTGGGAGGGTTCTCCTACGAGCAGTACTTC. The V call is TRBV5-8, the J call TRBJ2-7; D perhaps matches TRBD2 (5 bases). CDR1 SGHTS and CDR2 YDEGEE come from the germline V gene. V lost 0 bases to trimming and J lost 0 bases, with 7 bases between them. The CDR3 is 14 amino acids. The complete variable domain, with remaining parts taken from reference TRBV5-8 and TRBJ2-7, reads EAGVTQSPTHLIKTRGQQATLRCSPISGHTSVYWYQQALGLGLQFLLWYDEGEERNRGNFPPRFSGRQFPNYSSELNVNALELEDSALYLCASSLGGFSYEQYFGPGTRLTVT.

CDR3 sequence: CSVTGSYGYTF. DNA of the CDR3: TGCAGTGTGACCGGCAGCTATGGCTACACCTTC. The gene calls are TRBV20-1 and TRBJ1-2, with D hard to call. Per the germline V gene, CDR1 is DFQATT and CDR2 is SNEGSKA (reference sequence). The ends were cut back, 7 bases at V and 4 bases at J, with 10 bases in the middle. The CDR3 sequence is 11 residues long.

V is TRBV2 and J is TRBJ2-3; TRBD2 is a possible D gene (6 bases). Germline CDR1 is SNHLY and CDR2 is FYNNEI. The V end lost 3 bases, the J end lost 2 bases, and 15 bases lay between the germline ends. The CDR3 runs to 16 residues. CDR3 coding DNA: TGTGCCAGCAGTGATTGGCCTAGCGAACACACAGATACGCAGTATTTT. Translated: CASSDWPSEHTDTQYF.

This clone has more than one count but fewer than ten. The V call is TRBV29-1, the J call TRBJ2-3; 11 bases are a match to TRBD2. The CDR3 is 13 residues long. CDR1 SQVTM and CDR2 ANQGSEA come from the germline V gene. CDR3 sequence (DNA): TGCAGTGTAGCGGGAGGGGGCTGGGATACGCAGTATTTT. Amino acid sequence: CSVAGGGWDTQYF.

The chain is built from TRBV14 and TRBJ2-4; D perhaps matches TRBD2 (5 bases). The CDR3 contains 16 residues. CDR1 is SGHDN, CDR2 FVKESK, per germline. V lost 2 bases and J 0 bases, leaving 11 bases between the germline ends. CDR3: CASSQNGGLAKNIQYF. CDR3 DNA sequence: TGTGCCAGCAGCCAAAATGGAGGTTTAGCCAAAAACATTCAGTACTTC.

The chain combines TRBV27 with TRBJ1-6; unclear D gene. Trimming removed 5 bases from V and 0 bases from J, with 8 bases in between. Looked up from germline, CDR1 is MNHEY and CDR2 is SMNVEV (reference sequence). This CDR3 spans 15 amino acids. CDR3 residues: CASSGGSSYNSPLHF. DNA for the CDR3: TGTGCCAGCAGTGGAGGGAGCTCCTATAATTCACCCCTCCACTTT.

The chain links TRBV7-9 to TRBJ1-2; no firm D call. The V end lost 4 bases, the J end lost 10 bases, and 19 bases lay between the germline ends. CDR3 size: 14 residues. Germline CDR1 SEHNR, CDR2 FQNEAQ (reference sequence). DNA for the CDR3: TGTGCCAGCAGCTCTTTGAGGTCGGGGAGAGACTACACCTTC. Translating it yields CASSSLRSGRDYTF.

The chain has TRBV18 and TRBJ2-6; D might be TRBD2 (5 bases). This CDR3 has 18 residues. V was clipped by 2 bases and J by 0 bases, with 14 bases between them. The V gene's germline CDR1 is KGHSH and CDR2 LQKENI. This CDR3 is CASSPILGARSGANVLTF. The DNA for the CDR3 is TGTGCCAGCTCACCAATTCTGGGAGCCCGCTCTGGGGCCAACGTCCTGACTTTC.

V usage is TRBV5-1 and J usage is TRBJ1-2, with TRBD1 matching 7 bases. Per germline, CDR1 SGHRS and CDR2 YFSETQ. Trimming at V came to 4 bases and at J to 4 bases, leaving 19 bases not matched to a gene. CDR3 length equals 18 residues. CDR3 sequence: CASSHPQTGPHPRYGYTF. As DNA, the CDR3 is TGCGCCAGCAGCCATCCTCAGACAGGGCCTCATCCCCGCTATGGCTACACCTTC.

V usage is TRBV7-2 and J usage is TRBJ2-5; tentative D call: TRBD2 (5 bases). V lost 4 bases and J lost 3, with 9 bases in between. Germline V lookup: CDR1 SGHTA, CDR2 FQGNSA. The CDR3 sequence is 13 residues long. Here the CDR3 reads CASSSGLKETQYF. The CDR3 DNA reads TGTGCCAGCAGCTCCGGACTCAAAGAGACCCAGTACTTC.

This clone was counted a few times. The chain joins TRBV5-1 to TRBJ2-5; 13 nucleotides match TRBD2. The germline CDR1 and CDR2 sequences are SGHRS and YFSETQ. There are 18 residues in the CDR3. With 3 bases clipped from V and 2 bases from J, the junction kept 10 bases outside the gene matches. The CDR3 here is CASSWAGTSGTHQETQYF. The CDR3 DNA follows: TGCGCCAGCAGCTGGGCCGGGACTAGCGGGACCCATCAAGAGACCCAGTACTTC.

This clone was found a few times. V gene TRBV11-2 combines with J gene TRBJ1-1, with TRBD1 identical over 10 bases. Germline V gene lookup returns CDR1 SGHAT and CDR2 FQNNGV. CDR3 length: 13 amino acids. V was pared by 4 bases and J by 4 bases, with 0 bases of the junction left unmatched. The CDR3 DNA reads TGTGCCAGCAGCTGGACAGGGGGCACTGAAGCTTTCTTT. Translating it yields CASSWTGGTEAFF.

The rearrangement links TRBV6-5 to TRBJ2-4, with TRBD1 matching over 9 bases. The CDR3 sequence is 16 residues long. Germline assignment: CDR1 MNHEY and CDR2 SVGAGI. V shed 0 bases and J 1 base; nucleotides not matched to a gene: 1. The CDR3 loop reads CASSYSGTGAKNIQYF. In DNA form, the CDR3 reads TGTGCCAGCAGTTACTCCGGGACAGGGGCCAAAAACATTCAGTACTTC.